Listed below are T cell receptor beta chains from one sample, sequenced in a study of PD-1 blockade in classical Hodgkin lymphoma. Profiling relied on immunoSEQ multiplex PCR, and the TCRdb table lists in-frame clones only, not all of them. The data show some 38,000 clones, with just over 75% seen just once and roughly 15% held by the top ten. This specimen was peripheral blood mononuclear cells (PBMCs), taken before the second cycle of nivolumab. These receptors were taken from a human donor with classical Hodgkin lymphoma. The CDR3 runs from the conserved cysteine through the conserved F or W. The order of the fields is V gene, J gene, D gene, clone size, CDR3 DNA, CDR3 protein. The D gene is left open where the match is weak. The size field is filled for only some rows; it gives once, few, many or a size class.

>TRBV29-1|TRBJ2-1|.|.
TGCAGCGTTGAACCGAGGGAGGACGAGCAGTTCTTC
CSVEPREDEQFF
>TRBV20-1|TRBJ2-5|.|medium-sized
TGCAGTGCTGGGGTTTTGCCCCAGTACTTC
CSAGVLPQYF
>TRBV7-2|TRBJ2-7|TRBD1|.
TGTGCCAGCAGCCCGAACAGGGGGCCCTACGAGCAGTACTTC
CASSPNRGPYEQYF
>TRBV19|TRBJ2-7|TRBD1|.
TGTGCCAGTAGTCCGGGACAGGGTCACTCCTACGAGCAGTACTTC
CASSPGQGHSYEQYF
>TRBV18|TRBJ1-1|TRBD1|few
TGTGCCAGCTCACCACTGCAGGGGGCATCCACTGAAGCTTTCTTT
CASSPLQGASTEAFF
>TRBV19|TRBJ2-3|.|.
TGTGCCAGTAGTCTCGGCGAGGCGACAGATACGCAGTATTTT
CASSLGEATDTQYF
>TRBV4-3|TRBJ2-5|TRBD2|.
TGCGCCAGCAGCCAAGATCTCGATAGCGGGGGGCAAGAGACCCAGTACTTC
CASSQDLDSGGQETQYF
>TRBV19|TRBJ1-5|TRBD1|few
TGTGCCAGCGTGGACAGGATAGGACTCTATAGCAATCAGCCCCAGCATTTT
CASVDRIGLYSNQPQHF
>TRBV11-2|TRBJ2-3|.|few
TGTGCCAGCAGCTTAGTTCGGGAGACAGATACGCAGTATTTT
CASSLVRETDTQYF
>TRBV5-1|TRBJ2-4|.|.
TGCGCCAGCAGCTCGTGGACAAGTGACAAAAACATTCAGTACTTC
CASSSWTSDKNIQYF
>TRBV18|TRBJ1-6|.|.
TGTGCCAGCTCCCAACAAAGGGGGAGATCACCCCTCCACTTT
CASSQQRGRSPLHF
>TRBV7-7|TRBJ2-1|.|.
TGTGCCAGCAGCTTATTTGGGGGACACAATGAGCAGTTCTTC
CASSLFGGHNEQFF
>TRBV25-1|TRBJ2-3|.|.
TGTGCCAGCAGTGAGCGCTGGGGCACAGATACGCAGTATTTT
CASSERWGTDTQYF
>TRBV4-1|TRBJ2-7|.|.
TGCGCCAGCAGCCTCCCGGCCCGGGACCCCTACGAGCAGTACTTC
CASSLPARDPYEQYF
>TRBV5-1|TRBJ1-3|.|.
TGCGCCAGCAGCTTGGTCCGGAAATCTGGAAACACCATATATTTT
CASSLVRKSGNTIYF
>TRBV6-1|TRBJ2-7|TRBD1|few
TGTGCCAGCAGTGAGGGGACTGACAGGGGAGAGCAGTACTTC
CASSEGTDRGEQYF
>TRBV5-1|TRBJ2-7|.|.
TGCGCCAGCAGCAGCCGGGACGGTACCTACGAGCAGTACTTC
CASSSRDGTYEQYF
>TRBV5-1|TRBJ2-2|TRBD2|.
TGCGCCAGCAGCTTGGATGCGGGGGGTCCCACCGGGGAGCTGTTTTTT
CASSLDAGGPTGELFF
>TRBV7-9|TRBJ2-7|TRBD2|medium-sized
TGTGCCAGCAGCTTAGGTCCCCCTAGCGGGGGAGACTACGAGCAGTACTTC
CASSLGPPSGGDYEQYF
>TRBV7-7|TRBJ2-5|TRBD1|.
TGTGCCAGCAGCAGGGGGCTATTAGAGACCCAGTACTTC
CASSRGLLETQYF
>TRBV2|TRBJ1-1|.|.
TGTGCCAGCAGTGAAGTTGGGGCAGGGCAAACTTTCTTT
CASSEVGAGQTFF
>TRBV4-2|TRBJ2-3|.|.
TGTGCCAGCAGCCACACAATGGGAGATACGCAGTATTTT
CASSHTMGDTQYF
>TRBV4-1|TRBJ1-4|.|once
TGCGCCAGCAGCCAAGTGACGGCTGAAAAACTGTTTTTT
CASSQVTAEKLFF
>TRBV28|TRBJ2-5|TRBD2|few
TGTGCCAGCAGTTTTGCGACTAGCGGATTGCAAGAGACCCAGTACTTC
CASSFATSGLQETQYF
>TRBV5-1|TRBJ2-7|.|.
TGCGCCAGCAGCTTGGTCACGGGAAACTACGAGCAGTACTTC
CASSLVTGNYEQYF
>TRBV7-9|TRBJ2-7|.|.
TGTGCCAGCAGCCCTGGACCCATCGGACAGTACGAGCAGTACTTC
CASSPGPIGQYEQYF
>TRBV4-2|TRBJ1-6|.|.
TGTGCCAGCAGCCAAGATCCCAACGATTTCGGGACTGACGACGTCTCCTATAATTCACCCCTCCACTTT
CASSQDPNDFGTDDVSYNSPLHF
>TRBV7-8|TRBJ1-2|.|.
TGTGCCAGCAGCTTAGCGTCCCTGTTTGGAGGGCCGACTAACTATGGCTACACCTTC
CASSLASLFGGPTNYGYTF
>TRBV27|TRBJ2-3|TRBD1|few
TGTGCCAGCAGTTTTGAGGCGAACCGACAGGGGAGGACAGATACGCAGTATTTT
CASSFEANRQGRTDTQYF
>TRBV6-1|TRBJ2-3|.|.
TGTGCCAGCAGTCTAAGGGGGGCAGATACGCAGTATTTT
CASSLRGADTQYF
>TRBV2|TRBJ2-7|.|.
TGTGCCAGCAGTGCGGAGGGCAGCGAGCAGTACTTC
CASSAEGSEQYF
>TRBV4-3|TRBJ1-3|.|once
TGCGCCAGCAGCCAAGCCGTAAGTTCTGGAAACACCATATATTTT
CASSQAVSSGNTIYF
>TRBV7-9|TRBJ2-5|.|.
TGTGCCAGCAGCTTCCAGGGATCGGGACAAGAGACCCAGTACTTC
CASSFQGSGQETQYF
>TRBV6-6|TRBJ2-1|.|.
TGTGCCAGCAGTTACTCACTATCGGGGGACGAGCAGTTCTTC
CASSYSLSGDEQFF
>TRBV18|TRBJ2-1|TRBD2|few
TGTGCCAGCTCACTCAGCGGGGGCCACAATGAGCAGTTCTTC
CASSLSGGHNEQFF
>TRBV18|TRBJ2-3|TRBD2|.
TGTGCCAGCTCACCATGGTCTAGCGGGGTGGTAGATACGCAGTATTTT
CASSPWSSGVVDTQYF
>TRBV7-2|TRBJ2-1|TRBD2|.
TGTGCCAGCAGCTATAGCGGGGTGTCCTACAATGAGCAGTTCTTC
CASSYSGVSYNEQFF
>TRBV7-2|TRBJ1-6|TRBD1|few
TGTGCCAGCAGCTTAGATCCCGCGGACAGGGGCTATAATTCACCCCTCCACTTT
CASSLDPADRGYNSPLHF
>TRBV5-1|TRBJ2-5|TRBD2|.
TGCGCCAGCAGCCGCGGGGGGGGCGCGGAAGAGACCCAGTACTTC
CASSRGGGAEETQYF
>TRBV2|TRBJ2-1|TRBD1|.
TGTGCCAGCAGCCTCCGGGACAGCTACAATGAGCAGTTCTTC
CASSLRDSYNEQFF
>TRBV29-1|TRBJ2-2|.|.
TGCAGCGTTCTCCTCCGGGACACCTCACGGGAGCTGTTTTTT
CSVLLRDTSRELFF